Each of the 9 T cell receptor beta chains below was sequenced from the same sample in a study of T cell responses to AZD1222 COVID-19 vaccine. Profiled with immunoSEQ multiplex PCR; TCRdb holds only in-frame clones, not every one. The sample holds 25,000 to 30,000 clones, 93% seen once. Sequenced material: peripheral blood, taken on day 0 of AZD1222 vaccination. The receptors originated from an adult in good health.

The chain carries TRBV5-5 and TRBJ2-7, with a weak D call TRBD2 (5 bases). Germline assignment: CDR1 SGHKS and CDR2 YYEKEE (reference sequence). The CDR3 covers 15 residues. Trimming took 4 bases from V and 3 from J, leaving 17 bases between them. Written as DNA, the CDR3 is TGTGCCAGCAGCGCGGTTCGGACTCCCCTCTACGAGCAGTACTTC. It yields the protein CASSAVRTPLYEQYF.

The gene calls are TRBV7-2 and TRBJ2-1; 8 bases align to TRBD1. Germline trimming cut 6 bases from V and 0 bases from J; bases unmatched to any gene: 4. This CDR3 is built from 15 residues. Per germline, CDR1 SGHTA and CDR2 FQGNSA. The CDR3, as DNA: TGTGCCAGCAGACGGACAGGGAGCTCCTACAATGAGCAGTTCTTC. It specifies CASRRTGSSYNEQFF.

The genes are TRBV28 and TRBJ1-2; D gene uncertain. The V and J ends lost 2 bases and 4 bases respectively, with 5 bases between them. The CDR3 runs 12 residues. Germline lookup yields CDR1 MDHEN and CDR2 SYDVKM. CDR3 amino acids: CASSLRSYGYTF. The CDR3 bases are TGTGCCAGCAGTTTACGGTCCTATGGCTACACCTTC.

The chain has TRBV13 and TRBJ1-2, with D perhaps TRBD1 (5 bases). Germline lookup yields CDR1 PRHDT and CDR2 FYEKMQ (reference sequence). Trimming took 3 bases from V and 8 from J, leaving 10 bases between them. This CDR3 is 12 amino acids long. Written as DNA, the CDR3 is TGTGCCAGCAGCTTGGGTAGGGACGGCTACACCTTC. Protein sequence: CASSLGRDGYTF. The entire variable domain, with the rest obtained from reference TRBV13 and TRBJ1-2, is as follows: AAGVIQSPRHLIKEKRETATLKCYPIPRHDTVYWYQQGPGQDPQFLISFYEKMQSDKGSIPDRFSAQQFSDYHSELNMSSLELGDSALYFCASSLGRDGYTFGSGTRLTVV.

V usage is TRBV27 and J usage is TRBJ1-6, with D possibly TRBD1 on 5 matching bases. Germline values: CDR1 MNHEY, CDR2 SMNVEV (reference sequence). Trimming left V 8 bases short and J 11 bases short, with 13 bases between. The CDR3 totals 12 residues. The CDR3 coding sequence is TGTGCCAGCTGCCGTGGGGGGACACCCCTCCACTTT. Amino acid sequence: CASCRGGTPLHF.

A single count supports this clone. In DNA, the CDR3 is TGTGCCAGTAGTACTCGACAGAGAAACATTCAGTACTTC. Protein product: CASSTRQRNIQYF. This rearrangement joins TRBV19 to TRBJ2-4, with a weak D call TRBD1 (5 bases). This CDR3 contains 13 residues. Per germline, CDR1 LNHDA and CDR2 SQIVND (reference sequence). The V end lost 4 bases, the J end lost 6 bases, and 10 bases lay between the germline ends.

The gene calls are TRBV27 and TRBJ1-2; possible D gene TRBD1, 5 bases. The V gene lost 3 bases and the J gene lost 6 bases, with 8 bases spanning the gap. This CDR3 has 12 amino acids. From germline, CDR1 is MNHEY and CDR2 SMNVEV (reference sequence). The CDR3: CASSFGGDGYTF. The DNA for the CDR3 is TGTGCCAGCAGTTTTGGGGGGGATGGCTACACCTTC.

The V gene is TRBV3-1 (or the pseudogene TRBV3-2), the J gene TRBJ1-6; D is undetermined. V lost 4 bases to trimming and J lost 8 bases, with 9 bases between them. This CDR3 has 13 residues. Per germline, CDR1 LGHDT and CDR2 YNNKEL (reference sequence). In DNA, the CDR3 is TGTGCCAGCAGCCCCCAAGGATATTCACCCCTCCACTTT. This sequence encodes CASSPQGYSPLHF.

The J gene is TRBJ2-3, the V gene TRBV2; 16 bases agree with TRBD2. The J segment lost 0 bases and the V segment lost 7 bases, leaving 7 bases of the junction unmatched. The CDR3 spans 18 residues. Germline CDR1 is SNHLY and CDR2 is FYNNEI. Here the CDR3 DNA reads TGTGCCAGCATAACGGGACTAGCGGGAGGGCCTAGCACAGATACGCAGTATTTT. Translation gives CASITGLAGGPSTDTQYF.